The rows below give T cell receptor beta chains drawn from one sample of a study of T-cell reconstitution after alpha-beta-depleted transplantation in children. TCRdb recomputed calls from the PCR reads with MiXCR, one row per CDR3 protein. Of 550,000 to 800,000 distinct CDR3 sequences listed, about an eighth were seen once; the top ten hold 0.65% to 0.9%. The sample was PBMCs, taken before TCRalphabeta/CD19-depleted stem cell transplant. These receptors came from a girl aged 2 to 9 with congenital amegakaryocytic thrombocytopenia, due to receive a stem cell transplant. Each CDR3 is given with its conserved first and last residue. The D gene is left open where the match is weak. Only part of the rows carry a size: once, few, many, or a class if the clone is expanded.

abundance,j_gene,v_gene,d_gene,CDR3aa,CDR3nt
few,TRBJ2-2,TRBV5-1,NA,CASSLLSFVQSNTGELFF,TGCGCCAGCAGCTTACTATCCTTCGTGCAGTCGAACACCGGGGAGCTGTTTTTT
many,TRBJ1-2,TRBV29-1,NA,CSVEGGYTF,TGCAGCGTTGAAGGCGGCTACACCTTC
few,TRBJ1-2,TRBV5-1,NA,CASSWHREGGDGYTF,TGCGCCAGCAGCTGGCACAGGGAAGGCGGCGATGGCTACACCTTC
few,TRBJ2-5,TRBV5-1,TRBD2,CASSLTSGRSETQYF,TGCGCCAGCAGCTTGACCAGCGGGAGGTCAGAGACCCAGTACTTC
NA,TRBJ2-2,TRBV11-2,NA,CASSKIIAANANTGELFF,TGTGCCAGCAGCAAAATCATCGCGGCGAACGCGAACACCGGGGAGCTGTTTTTT
few,TRBJ2-7,TRBV27,NA,CASSLFAYQRDEQYF,TGTGCCAGCAGTTTATTTGCCTATCAGCGGGACGAGCAGTACTTC
many,TRBJ1-1,TRBV12-3/TRBV12-4,TRBD1,CASNQGASTEAFF,TGTGCCAGCAACCAGGGGGCGAGTACTGAAGCTTTCTTT
few,TRBJ2-3,TRBV18,NA,CASSPSIRETDTQYF,TGTGCCAGCTCACCATCCATCCGAGAGACAGATACGCAGTATTTT
many,TRBJ1-2,TRBV12-3/TRBV12-4,NA,CASSFGLLGRYGYTF,TGTGCCAGCAGTTTCGGTCTCTTAGGGCGTTATGGCTACACCTTC
few,TRBJ2-1,TRBV3-1,NA,CASSSWSDDNEQFF,TGTGCCAGCAGCTCCTGGAGTGACGACAATGAGCAGTTCTTC
few,TRBJ2-7,TRBV6-2/TRBV6-3,TRBD2,CASSYVGTSIYEQYF,TGTGCCAGCAGTTACGTCGGGACTAGCATCTACGAGCAGTACTTC
many,TRBJ1-3,TRBV11-2,NA,CASSVRGENGNTIYF,TGTGCCAGCAGCGTGAGGGGGGAGAATGGAAACACCATATATTTT
few,TRBJ2-3,TRBV4-1,NA,CASSQGQDTDTQYF,TGCGCCAGCAGCCAAGGGCAGGACACAGATACGCAGTATTTT
few,TRBJ2-5,TRBV2,TRBD1,CANRGVAETQYF,TGTGCCAACAGGGGTGTGGCAGAGACCCAGTACTTC
NA,TRBJ2-2,TRBV3-1,TRBD1,CASSQEARTGNTGELFF,TGTGCCAGCAGCCAAGAAGCCCGGACAGGGAACACCGGGGAGCTGTTTTTT
many,TRBJ2-7,TRBV20-1,NA,CSARGTWSNEQYF,TGCAGTGCTAGAGGAACTTGGAGCAACGAGCAGTACTTC
many,TRBJ2-2,TRBV18,NA,CASSPSGGYTGELFF,TGTGCCAGCTCACCATCCGGCGGTTACACCGGGGAGCTGTTTTTT
NA,TRBJ2-5,TRBV5-1,NA,CASSLDPPLKETQYF,TGCGCCAGCAGCTTGGACCCCCCTCTTAAAGAGACCCAGTACTTC
many,TRBJ1-5,TRBV20-1,NA,CSASVGIGRDQHF,TGCAGTGCTAGTGTGGGGATCGGGAGGGACCAGCATTTT
many,TRBJ2-5,TRBV10-3,TRBD1,CAISSTGGGETQYF,TGTGCCATCAGTTCGACAGGGGGCGGTGAGACCCAGTACTTC
many,TRBJ2-3,TRBV7-3,TRBD2,CASSSGETSGYDTQYF,TGTGCCAGCAGCTCCGGTGAGACTAGCGGGTACGATACGCAGTATTTT
NA,TRBJ1-2,TRBV20-1,NA,CSASRQNNGYTF,TGCAGTGCTAGCCGACAGAATAATGGCTACACCTTC
few,TRBJ2-3,TRBV10-3,NA,CAILIRDTQYF,TGTGCCATCTTAATTAGAGATACGCAGTATTTT
many,TRBJ2-5,TRBV10-3,TRBD1,CAISGIGTEETQYF,TGTGCCATCAGTGGGATTGGGACAGAAGAGACCCAGTACTTC
many,TRBJ2-1,TRBV5-1,TRBD2,CASSSSHPAGAYNEQFF,TGCGCCAGCAGCTCTTCACATCCGGCGGGAGCTTACAATGAGCAGTTCTTC
few,TRBJ2-7,TRBV6-5,NA,CASSYSAGQTYEQYF,TGTGCCAGCAGTTACTCGGCGGGACAAACCTACGAGCAGTACTTC
many,TRBJ2-6,TRBV7-8,NA,CASSLVRAWASGANVLTF,TGTGCCAGCAGCTTAGTTAGGGCTTGGGCTTCTGGGGCCAACGTCCTGACTTTC
few,TRBJ2-1,TRBV7-3,TRBD2,CASSFGLAGIDEQFF,TGTGCCAGCAGCTTCGGACTAGCGGGAATCGATGAGCAGTTCTTC
many,TRBJ2-3,TRBV7-6,NA,CASSSPGHHTDTQYF,TGTGCCAGCAGCTCCCCGGGACACCACACAGATACGCAGTATTTT
many,TRBJ2-2,TRBV7-9,NA,CASHATGTNTGELFF,TGTGCCAGCCATGCTACAGGCACGAACACCGGGGAGCTGTTTTTT
many,TRBJ2-5,TRBV10-3,NA,CAISEFEGQETQYF,TGTGCCATCAGTGAGTTTGAGGGGCAAGAGACCCAGTACTTC
few,TRBJ1-5,TRBV28,NA,CASKISATHRKSNQPQHF,TGTGCCAGCAAAATTTCCGCGACACATCGTAAAAGCAATCAGCCCCAGCATTTT
few,TRBJ2-1,TRBV11-2,TRBD2,CASSLVLLAGPYNEQFF,TGTGCCAGCAGCTTAGTCTTACTAGCGGGACCCTACAATGAGCAGTTCTTC
many,TRBJ1-3,TRBV5-1,NA,CASSLGGVPGNTIYF,TGCGCCAGCAGCTTGGGTGGGGTCCCTGGAAACACCATATATTTT
many,TRBJ2-1,TRBV5-6,NA,CASKGVGASSYNEQFF,TGTGCCAGCAAGGGGGTCGGGGCGAGCTCCTACAATGAGCAGTTCTTC
few,TRBJ2-1,TRBV28,NA,CASSTETGRGKQFF,TGTGCCAGCAGCACTGAAACAGGGCGGGGTAAGCAGTTCTTC
many,TRBJ1-2,TRBV20-1,NA,CSAREGGQRDGYTF,TGCAGTGCTAGAGAGGGTGGGCAACGCGATGGCTACACCTTC
many,TRBJ1-1,TRBV27,TRBD1,CASSARDRMNTEAFF,TGTGCCAGCAGTGCCCGGGACAGAATGAACACTGAAGCTTTCTTT
many,TRBJ2-1,TRBV29-1,NA,CSVIPSKEVEQFF,TGCAGCGTAATACCTAGCAAAGAGGTTGAGCAGTTCTTC
NA,TRBJ1-1,TRBV5-8,TRBD1,CASSLWGTGAEAFF,TGTGCCAGCAGCCTCTGGGGCACAGGGGCTGAAGCTTTCTTT
few,TRBJ2-5,TRBV7-3,TRBD2,CASSLGLAGPETQYF,TGTGCCAGCAGCTTGGGACTAGCGGGGCCTGAGACCCAGTACTTC
many,TRBJ2-7,TRBV12-3/TRBV12-4,NA,CASSLYGGLFYEQYF,TGTGCCAGCAGTTTATATGGGGGGCTATTCTACGAGCAGTACTTC
few,TRBJ2-3,TRBV29-1,NA,CSVASGTGTLRTDTQYF,TGCAGCGTAGCTTCGGGGACCGGGACCCTAAGGACAGATACGCAGTATTTT
NA,TRBJ2-2,TRBV12-3/TRBV12-4,NA,CASRASGELFF,TGTGCCAGCAGAGCGAGCGGGGAGCTGTTTTTT
many,TRBJ2-3,TRBV11-2,TRBD1,CASSTQGVSPTDTQYF,TGTGCCAGCAGCACCCAGGGGGTCTCCCCCACAGATACGCAGTATTTT
many,TRBJ1-3,TRBV20-1,NA,CSAGTPGGSFSGNTIYF,TGCAGTGCTGGAACCCCGGGAGGCTCTTTCTCTGGAAACACCATATATTTT
many,TRBJ2-5,TRBV7-6,NA,CASSLNPLGNGETQYF,TGTGCCAGCAGCTTAAATCCCTTGGGGAATGGAGAGACCCAGTACTTC
many,TRBJ1-1,TRBV10-2,NA,CASRLQVLKNTEAFF,TGCGCCAGCAGACTACAGGTCCTAAAGAACACTGAAGCTTTCTTT
few,TRBJ2-2,TRBV12-3/TRBV12-4,TRBD2,CASGLAGSGELFF,TGTGCCAGCGGACTAGCGGGAAGCGGGGAGCTGTTTTTT
many,TRBJ2-5,TRBV28,TRBD1,CASNSGGRETQYF,TGTGCCAGCAACTCAGGGGGCCGGGAGACCCAGTACTTC
once,TRBJ2-7,TRBV20-1,TRBD2,CSARGSGTSYEQNF,TGCAGTGCTAGAGGTAGCGGGACCTCCTACGAGCAGAACTTC
many,TRBJ2-1,TRBV20-1,NA,CSASTPSPGNEQFF,TGCAGTGCTTCCACTCCATCACCGGGAAATGAGCAGTTCTTC
many,TRBJ2-7,TRBV5-1,NA,CASRYGQNYEQYF,TGCGCCAGCAGATACGGACAAAATTACGAGCAGTACTTC
few,TRBJ2-7,TRBV6-2/TRBV6-3,NA,CASSYAAPGYNEQYF,TGTGCCAGCAGTTACGCGGCTCCCGGATATAACGAGCAGTACTTC
many,TRBJ1-1,TRBV7-2,TRBD1,CASSPRTGVAEAFF,TGTGCCAGCAGCCCTAGAACAGGGGTCGCTGAAGCTTTCTTT
many,TRBJ1-3,TRBV5-1,NA,CASSLLGVGNTIYF,TGCGCCAGCAGCTTGTTGGGAGTTGGAAACACCATATATTTT
few,TRBJ2-7,TRBV12-3/TRBV12-4,NA,CASSQQGAASYEQYF,TGTGCCAGCAGTCAACAGGGCGCCGCTTCCTACGAGCAGTACTTC
NA,TRBJ2-1,TRBV5-1,TRBD2,CASSVWKLAGGTDNEQFF,TGCGCCAGCAGCGTTTGGAAGCTAGCGGGAGGTACGGACAATGAGCAGTTCTTC
NA,TRBJ2-4,TRBV3-1,NA,CASSHPRGAKNIQYF,TGTGCCAGCAGCCACCCTAGGGGGGCCAAAAACATTCAGTACTTC